Listed below are T cell receptor beta chains from one sample, sequenced in a study of metastatic and nonmetastatic thyroid tumors. TCRdb re-processed the PCR reads through MiXCR. The sample shows 30,000 to 35,000 clones, about 15% of them seen only once. The sample consisted of blood. The receptor set was obtained from a male donor with papillary thyroid cancer or a benign thyroid nodule (not recorded which). Some clones in this sample may be carry-over from other donors' samples. CDR3s include the opening cysteine and the closing phenylalanine or tryptophan.

>TRBV11-2
CASSFKAGELPRFYEQYF
>TRBV7-8
CASSLAGRGDTEAFF
>TRBV27
CASSLSWGPYEQYF
>TRBV10-3
CAIRAEGPYGYTF
>TRBV10-3
CAIRQGARDTEAFF
>TRBV4-3
CASSQDWGGPMPQHF
>TRBV18
CASSPSRTGDGYTF
>TRBV27
CASSFSVRGETQYF
>TRBV20-1
CSARDIAGLYNEQFF
>TRBV4-3
CASSLSGRARGADTQYF
>TRBV18
CASSPLNIELRNTIYF
>TRBV12-3/TRBV12-4
CASSRLARDTQYF
>TRBV30
CAWALTGFTEAFF
>TRBV6-2/TRBV6-3
CASKRQGSGQPQHF
>TRBV6-2/TRBV6-3
CASSRSGVNTEAFF
>TRBV6-2/TRBV6-3
CASRRTVAGATGELFF
>TRBV5-6
CASSLVVPSTDTQYF